These 8 T cell receptor beta chains were all obtained from the same sample, sequenced in a study of blood T cells in healthy people across ages. With a J-beta primer mix and a sample-barcoded 5' primer, a second PCR ran 7 to 11 cycles. TCRdb re-analysed the 5' RACE reads in MiXCR, keeping a single row per CDR3 protein. Here the sample spans hundreds of thousands of distinct CDR3 sequences, 35% to 50% being singletons. The specimen sequenced was blood. Source of these receptors: an elderly man in good health.

This clonotype came up a few times. The chain links TRBV20-1 to TRBJ1-3, with no clear D. The V gene lost 0 bases and the J gene lost 4 bases, with 4 bases spanning the gap. Germline loops: CDR1 DFQATT, CDR2 SNEGSKA (reference sequence). CDR3 length equals 12 residues. CDR3 nucleotides: TGCAGTGCTAGAGAAGGGGGAAACACCATATATTTT. It is translated as CSAREGGNTIYF.

V usage is TRBV4-2 and J usage is TRBJ2-2; D unresolved. The CDR3 has 12 amino acids. Germline V CDR1 and CDR2: LGHNA, YNFKEQ. With 0 bases removed from V and 9 bases from J, the gap between germline ends came to 5 bases. CDR3 sequence reads: CASSQDFRELFF. CDR3 DNA: TGTGCCAGCAGCCAAGATTTTAGGGAGCTGTTTTTT.

CDR3 DNA sequence: TGCGCCAGCAGCCAAGTAACGGGGATCGACTATGGCTACACCTTC. Translated: CASSQVTGIDYGYTF. The chain couples TRBV4-3 to TRBJ1-2, with D unclear. This CDR3 region has 15 residues. Germline V gives CDR1 LGHNA, CDR2 YSLEER. Between the trimmed V and J ends, which lost 1 base and 3 bases, there was a span of 12 bases.

This clonotype has a handful of counts. V and J are TRBV5-1 and TRBJ2-7; tentatively, D is TRBD1 or TRBD2 (6 bases each). V gave up 4 bases and J gave up 1 base, with 12 bases separating them. This CDR3 has 14 amino acids. CDR1 and CDR2 (germline): SGHRS, YFSETQ. In DNA form, the CDR3 reads TGCGCCAGCAGCATGGGGGGCACGTCCTACGAGCAGTACTTC. Translating it yields CASSMGGTSYEQYF.

V usage is TRBV14 and J usage is TRBJ1-6; possibly TRBD1 for D (5 bases). Trimming took 1 base from V and 7 from J, leaving 8 bases between them. Germline CDR1 SGHDN, CDR2 FVKESK. The CDR3 runs 14 residues. CDR3 amino acids: CASSQGTGNSPLHF. The CDR3, as DNA: TGTGCCAGCAGCCAAGGCACAGGCAATTCACCCCTCCACTTT.

The rearrangement links TRBV20-1 to TRBJ1-6; D possibly corresponds to TRBD1 (5 bases). The CDR3 totals 13 residues. Trimming cost V 8 bases and J 4 bases, with 12 bases left between them. CDR1 is DFQATT, CDR2 SNEGSKA, per germline (reference sequence). The CDR3 region is CSLDKEYNSPLHF. DNA for the CDR3: TGCAGTCTGGACAAGGAATATAATTCACCCCTCCACTTT.

The chain employs TRBV7-2 and TRBJ1-2; TRBD1 matches at 9 bases. Per germline, CDR1 SGHTA and CDR2 FQGNSA. The CDR3 length is 14 residues. V lost 4 bases, J lost 4 bases, and 4 bases stayed unmatched. CDR3 coding DNA: TGTGCCAGCAGCTGGACAGGGGTCAGCTATGGCTACACCTTC. It is translated as CASSWTGVSYGYTF.

This chain joins TRBV7-8 and TRBJ2-2; either TRBD1 or TRBD2 may fit D (6 bases each). The V gene lost 5 bases and the J gene lost 0 bases, with 16 bases spanning the gap. Germline V gene lookup returns CDR1 SGHVS and CDR2 FQNEAQ. This CDR3 has 17 residues. CDR3 in amino acids: CASSVRGAATNTGELFF. CDR3 nucleotide sequence: TGTGCCAGCAGCGTGAGGGGGGCAGCTACGAACACCGGGGAGCTGTTTTTT.